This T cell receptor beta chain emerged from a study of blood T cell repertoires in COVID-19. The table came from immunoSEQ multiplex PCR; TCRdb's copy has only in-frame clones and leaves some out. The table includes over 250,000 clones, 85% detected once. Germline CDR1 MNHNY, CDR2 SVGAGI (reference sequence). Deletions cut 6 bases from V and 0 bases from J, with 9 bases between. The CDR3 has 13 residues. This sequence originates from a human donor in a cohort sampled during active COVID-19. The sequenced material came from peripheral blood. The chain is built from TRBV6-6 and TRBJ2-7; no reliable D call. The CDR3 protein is CASRSQDSYEQYF. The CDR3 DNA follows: TGTGCCAGCAGATCCCAGGACTCCTACGAGCAGTACTTC.